This T cell receptor beta chain is drawn from a study of neurological immune-mediated disorders. As for the cDNA, it was generated by 5'RACE with 10-nucleotide random UMIs. Per sequencing run, 15-18 subjects together gave over 190 million TCR-beta sequences. One entry per CDR3 protein, called by TCRdb with MiXCR from the 5' RACE reads. The sample shows fewer than 80,000 distinct CDR3 sequences, around 5.2% of them seen only once. Germline CDR1 and CDR2: SGHTA and FQGNSA. Trimming shortened V by 2 bases and J by 8 bases, and 6 bases separated the two germline ends. This CDR3 has 11 residues. General observations from the study: The most TCR clonal expansion was seen in HTLV-1-associated myelopathy, whereas the least was seen in multiple sclerosis, below the level in healthy controls.

Ten or more counts support this clonotype. Its antigen is not known. The TCR was taken from a woman in her fifties or sixties with multiple sclerosis. The source material was PBMCs. The chain is built from TRBV7-2 and TRBJ1-1; D is unresolved. DNA for the CDR3: TGTGCCAGCAGCTTATCGAGGGAAGCTTTCTTT. It specifies CASSLSREAFF.